This is a list of T cell receptor beta chains from one sample in a study of Ad26.COV2.S vaccination and SARS-CoV-2 variants. Here immunoSEQ multiplex PCR was the method, and the copy in TCRdb shows in-frame clones only, minus some. Of a few hundred thousand clones detected, 90% appear once; the ten largest clones hold roughly 4%. The sequencing used peripheral blood, collected in a trial of Ad26.COV2.S vaccine versus placebo. The origin of the receptors is a person between 18 and 65 years old who received the Ad26.COV2.S COVID-19 vaccine or a placebo. The CDR3 runs from the conserved cysteine through the conserved F or W. D genes are given only for firm matches. Size values are once, few and many counts, or a class for expanded clones, and some rows have none.

CDR3 DNA: TGTGCCAGCTCCCAGGGGAATTCAGATACGCAGTATTTT
CDR3 protein: CASSQGNSDTQYF
J gene: TRBJ2-3
V gene: TRBV18
D gene: NA
clone size: once

CDR3 DNA: TGTGCCAGTAGTCCTTCCGGGACTGGATACTCTGGGGCCAACGTCCTGACTTTC
CDR3 protein: CASSPSGTGYSGANVLTF
J gene: TRBJ2-6
V gene: TRBV19
D gene: NA
clone size: NA

CDR3 DNA: TGTGCCACCAGCAGACACAGGGGCGACACTGAAGCTTTCTTT
CDR3 protein: CATSRHRGDTEAFF
J gene: TRBJ1-1
V gene: TRBV15
D gene: TRBD1
clone size: once

CDR3 DNA: TGTGCCATCAGGCCGGGACAGGGCCCCTACGAGCAGTACTTC
CDR3 protein: CAIRPGQGPYEQYF
J gene: TRBJ2-7
V gene: TRBV10-3
D gene: TRBD1
clone size: once

CDR3 DNA: TGTGCCAGCACCAGACGGAGTAAAACCAATGAGCAGTTCTTC
CDR3 protein: CASTRRSKTNEQFF
J gene: TRBJ2-1
V gene: TRBV27
D gene: NA
clone size: NA

CDR3 DNA: TGTGCCAGTAGTATGGCAATTTACACTGAAGCTTTCTTT
CDR3 protein: CASSMAIYTEAFF
J gene: TRBJ1-1
V gene: TRBV19
D gene: NA
clone size: NA

CDR3 DNA: TGTGCCAGCAGCTTAGGGGCGGGACCCCAGGGAGAGCAGTACTTC
CDR3 protein: CASSLGAGPQGEQYF
J gene: TRBJ2-7
V gene: TRBV7-2
D gene: NA
clone size: NA

CDR3 DNA: TGTGCCAGCACCATAGCGGGAGCCCCCTACGAGCAGTACTTC
CDR3 protein: CASTIAGAPYEQYF
J gene: TRBJ2-7
V gene: TRBV11-2
D gene: TRBD2
clone size: NA

CDR3 DNA: TGTGCCAGTAGTTCTTCAGGCACCAGGGGATGGATAAGCGGAAGAAGCACAGATACGCAGTATTTT
CDR3 protein: CASSSSGTRGWISGRSTDTQYF
J gene: TRBJ2-3
V gene: TRBV19
D gene: NA
clone size: NA

CDR3 DNA: TGTGCCAGCAGCTCGGCGGTCGCAACTAATGAAAAACTGTTTTTT
CDR3 protein: CASSSAVATNEKLFF
J gene: TRBJ1-4
V gene: TRBV5-4
D gene: NA
clone size: NA

CDR3 DNA: TGTGCCAGCAGCCAAGAGTCGCAGGGGGGTCGGTACGAGCAGTACTTC
CDR3 protein: CASSQESQGGRYEQYF
J gene: TRBJ2-7
V gene: TRBV3-1/TRBV3-2
D gene: NA
clone size: NA

CDR3 DNA: TGTGCTAGTGGTTTGTCCGGGACAGGGAGACCCGGCACCTTC
CDR3 protein: CASGLSGTGRPGTF
J gene: TRBJ1-2
V gene: TRBV12-5
D gene: TRBD1
clone size: NA

CDR3 DNA: TGTGCCAGCAGTCTTTCTCGATCGGGCACTGAAGCTTTCTTT
CDR3 protein: CASSLSRSGTEAFF
J gene: TRBJ1-1
V gene: TRBV2
D gene: NA
clone size: NA

CDR3 DNA: TGTGCCAGCAGTTTAGGGGGGGTCGGGGAGCTGTTTTTT
CDR3 protein: CASSLGGVGELFF
J gene: TRBJ2-2
V gene: TRBV28
D gene: TRBD2
clone size: few

CDR3 DNA: TGTGCCAGCAGCGTAGGTCCCGCCGGGACCATAGAGACCCAGTACTTC
CDR3 protein: CASSVGPAGTIETQYF
J gene: TRBJ2-5
V gene: TRBV9
D gene: NA
clone size: NA

CDR3 DNA: TGTGCCAGCAGTTCCCCGTTTCTGGGCACAGATACGCAGTATTTT
CDR3 protein: CASSSPFLGTDTQYF
J gene: TRBJ2-3
V gene: TRBV6-2/TRBV6-3
D gene: NA
clone size: NA

CDR3 DNA: TGCGCCAGCAGCCAAGTCCAGGACAAAAACATTCAGTACTTC
CDR3 protein: CASSQVQDKNIQYF
J gene: TRBJ2-4
V gene: TRBV4-1
D gene: NA
clone size: NA

CDR3 DNA: TGTGCCACCAGGGGGACTAGCGGTTCGGGGGCAGATACGCAGTATTTT
CDR3 protein: CATRGTSGSGADTQYF
J gene: TRBJ2-3
V gene: TRBV24-1
D gene: TRBD2
clone size: NA

CDR3 DNA: TGTGCCAGCAGCATCACGTCGCTCAATGAGCAGTTCTTC
CDR3 protein: CASSITSLNEQFF
J gene: TRBJ2-1
V gene: TRBV7-9
D gene: NA
clone size: NA

CDR3 DNA: TGTGCCAGCAGCGTCGACAGGGCTAACTATGGCTACACCTTC
CDR3 protein: CASSVDRANYGYTF
J gene: TRBJ1-2
V gene: TRBV9
D gene: TRBD1
clone size: NA

CDR3 DNA: TGTGCCAGCTCAAATGAGCGACTAGCGGGAGAAAATGAGCAGTTCTTC
CDR3 protein: CASSNERLAGENEQFF
J gene: TRBJ2-1
V gene: TRBV18
D gene: TRBD2
clone size: NA

CDR3 DNA: TGTGCCAGCAGTGATAGGGGCAGGGGGGCCTACGAGCAGTACTTC
CDR3 protein: CASSDRGRGAYEQYF
J gene: TRBJ2-7
V gene: TRBV2
D gene: NA
clone size: few

CDR3 DNA: TGTGCCAGCAGCCCAGGGGGTGTTGATTTCAATGAGCAGTTCTTC
CDR3 protein: CASSPGGVDFNEQFF
J gene: TRBJ2-1
V gene: TRBV5-4
D gene: TRBD1
clone size: once

CDR3 DNA: TGTGCCAGCAGTTCCCGGGACAGGGGGACCTATGGCTACACCTTC
CDR3 protein: CASSSRDRGTYGYTF
J gene: TRBJ1-2
V gene: TRBV28
D gene: TRBD1
clone size: NA

CDR3 DNA: TGTGCCAGCAGCTCCTGGACAGGTACCCAGCATTTT
CDR3 protein: CASSSWTGTQHF
J gene: TRBJ1-5
V gene: TRBV11-2
D gene: TRBD1
clone size: NA

CDR3 DNA: TGTGCCATCAGTGACCCGAGGGGAGCGGGTTCTAGCACAGATACGCAGTATTTT
CDR3 protein: CAISDPRGAGSSTDTQYF
J gene: TRBJ2-3
V gene: TRBV10-3
D gene: NA
clone size: NA

CDR3 DNA: TGTGCCAGCTCGCGGACCAGCTCCTACGAGCAGTACTTC
CDR3 protein: CASSRTSSYEQYF
J gene: TRBJ2-7
V gene: TRBV18
D gene: NA
clone size: NA

CDR3 DNA: TGTGCCAGCAGCGTTACAGGGGTCGAGCAGTACTTC
CDR3 protein: CASSVTGVEQYF
J gene: TRBJ2-7
V gene: TRBV28
D gene: TRBD1
clone size: NA